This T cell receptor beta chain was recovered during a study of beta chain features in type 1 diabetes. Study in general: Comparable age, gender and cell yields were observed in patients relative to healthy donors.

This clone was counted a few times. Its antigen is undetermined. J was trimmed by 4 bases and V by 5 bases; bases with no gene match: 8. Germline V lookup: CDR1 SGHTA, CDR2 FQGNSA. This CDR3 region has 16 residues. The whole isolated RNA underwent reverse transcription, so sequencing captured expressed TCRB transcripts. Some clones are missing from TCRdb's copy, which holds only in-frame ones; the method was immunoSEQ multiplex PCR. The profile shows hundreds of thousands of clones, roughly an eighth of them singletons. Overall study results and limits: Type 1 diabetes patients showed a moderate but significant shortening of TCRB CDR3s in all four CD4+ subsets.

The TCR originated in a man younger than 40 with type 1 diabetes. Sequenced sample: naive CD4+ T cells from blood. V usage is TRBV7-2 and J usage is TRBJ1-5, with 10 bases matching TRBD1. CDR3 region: CASSMGRGQGNQPQHF. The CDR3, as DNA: TGTGCCAGCAGCATGGGGCGGGGACAGGGGAATCAGCCCCAGCATTTT.